Here is one T cell receptor beta chain with its context. Its target is not known. Other DNA variants within this sample encode the same CDR3. Treatment: some 19 received Ad26.COV2.S at low or high dose, single or two shots; about 5 received placebo; per-sample allocation not given. At day 63 after the first vaccine or placebo injection, samples were drawn. The V and J ends lost 0 bases and 5 bases respectively, with 10 bases between them. This CDR3 has 13 residues. Germline CDR1 and CDR2: GTSNPN and SVGIG (reference sequence). Data came from immunoSEQ multiplex PCR; TCRdb stores just in-frame clones and leaves some out. The sample lists more than 250,000 clones; about 89% were seen once. This record comes from a study of Ad26.COV2.S vaccination and SARS-CoV-2 variants. In the study overall: Within the COV1001 Ad26.COV2.S trial arm, the donor was enrolled.

Study-wide results and limits: With respect to non-spike TCR breadth, vaccine and placebo recipients were similar.

The source of this sequence is a person between 18 and 60 years old who received the Ad26.COV2.S COVID-19 vaccine or a placebo. The sequencing used peripheral blood, collected in a trial of Ad26.COV2.S vaccine versus placebo. The chain carries TRBV30 and TRBJ1-1; a possible D gene is TRBD1 (6 bases). The CDR3 sequence is CAWSVGGGTEAFF. In DNA form, the CDR3 reads TGTGCCTGGAGTGTAGGAGGGGGGACTGAAGCTTTCTTT.